These 8 T cell receptor beta chains originate from one sample sequenced in a study of blood T cell repertoires in COVID-19. Generated by immunoSEQ multiplex PCR, the TCRdb table keeps only in-frame clones and is missing some. The sample records roughly 200,000 clones, about 88% being singletons. Sequenced: peripheral blood. Every receptor here comes from a woman aged 45-65 years with COVID-19, enrolled during active disease.

This rearrangement joins TRBV27 to TRBJ2-7, with TRBD1 identical over 8 bases. Germline V CDR1 and CDR2: MNHEY, SMNVEV (reference sequence). The CDR3 has 13 residues. V trimming: 5 bases; J trimming: 3 bases; junction bases outside the gene matches: 3. The CDR3 DNA is TGTGCCAGCAGTGGCGGACAGGGCTACGAGCAGTACTTC. Its protein product is CASSGGQGYEQYF.

The CDR3 is CASSLVRTGGTGELFF. CDR3 nucleotide sequence: TGTGCCAGCAGCTTAGTAAGGACAGGGGGAACCGGGGAGCTGTTTTTT. The chain has TRBV7-2 and TRBJ2-2; 10 bases agree with TRBD1. Per the germline V gene, CDR1 is SGHTA and CDR2 is FQGNSA. V shed 1 base and J 5 bases; nucleotides not matched to a gene: 4. The CDR3 is 16 amino acids. The whole variable domain, filled in from reference TRBV7-2 and TRBJ2-2, reads GAGVSQSPSNKVTEKGKDVELRCDPISGHTALYWYRQSLGQGLEFLIYFQGNSAPDKSGLPSDRFSAERTGGSVSTLTIQRTQQEDSAVYLCASSLVRTGGTGELFFGEGSRLTVL.

The chain is built from TRBV28 and TRBJ2-7; D unclear. V shed 3 bases and J shed 0 bases, with 9 bases lying between them. CDR3 length: 14 residues. CDR1 is MDHEN and CDR2 is SYDVKM in the germline V gene. CDR3 in amino acids: CASSFGGISYEQYF. The DNA for the CDR3 is TGTGCCAGCAGTTTCGGCGGTATCTCCTACGAGCAGTACTTC.

CDR3 residues: CASSFGGFGYTF. As DNA, the CDR3 is TGTGCCAGCAGTTTTGGGGGGTTCGGCTACACCTTC. The rearrangement uses TRBV28 and TRBJ1-2; the D gene is possibly TRBD1 (5 bases). CDR3 length: 12 residues. V lost 3 bases and J 8 bases, leaving 10 bases between the germline ends. CDR1 and CDR2 from the germline V gene are MDHEN and SYDVKM.

Only one count was recorded for this clone. The chain is built from TRBV9 and TRBJ2-7, with D possibly TRBD2 on 6 matching bases. V was clipped by 0 bases and J by 0 bases, with 10 bases between them. CDR3 length: 15 residues. The V gene's germline CDR1 is SGDLS and CDR2 YYNGEE. The CDR3 loop reads CASSVAGVVSYEQYF. In DNA, the CDR3 is TGTGCCAGCAGCGTAGCGGGGGTTGTCTCCTACGAGCAGTACTTC.

The chain joins TRBV5-1 to TRBJ1-1; possibly TRBD1 for D (6 bases). CDR1 is SGHRS, CDR2 YFSETQ, per germline. V was cut by 2 bases and J by 4 bases, with 21 bases left in between. The CDR3 has 17 residues. The CDR3 here is CASSLGPTGGKSTEAFF. The DNA for the CDR3 is TGCGCCAGCAGCTTAGGCCCGACAGGTGGAAAAAGCACTGAAGCTTTCTTT.

V is TRBV3-1 (or the pseudogene TRBV3-2) and J is TRBJ2-7, with a tentative D call TRBD1 (6 bases). This CDR3 has 15 amino acids. Germline V gene data show CDR1 as LGHDT and CDR2 as YNNKEL (reference sequence). The V gene lost 0 bases and the J gene lost 3 bases, with 12 bases spanning the gap. The DNA for the CDR3 is TGTGCCAGCAGCCAAGATGACAGGAGCCTCTACGAGCAGTACTTC. This sequence encodes CASSQDDRSLYEQYF.

The chain couples TRBV5-5 to TRBJ1-2; D not resolved. The CDR3 totals 14 residues. Germline V gene data show CDR1 as SGHKS and CDR2 as YYEKEE (reference sequence). The V gene lost 0 bases and the J gene lost 3 bases, with 9 bases spanning the gap. The chain's CDR3 is CASSLDWTDYGYTF. In DNA, the CDR3 is TGTGCCAGCAGCTTGGACTGGACTGACTATGGCTACACCTTC.